These T cell receptor beta chains were read from a single sample in a study of Graves' ophthalmopathy and Graves' hyperthyroidism. MiXCR was run by TCRdb on the multiplex PCR reads, yielding one entry per CDR3 protein. The profile shows about 700,000 distinct CDR3 sequences, around 40% of them singletons. The sequenced sample consisted of peripheral blood. The receptors shown here come from an adult man with Graves' ophthalmopathy. The CDR3 runs from the conserved cysteine through the conserved F or W. Fields, in order: clone size, V gene, J gene, D gene, CDR3 protein, CDR3 DNA. D genes are given only for firm matches. Clone size is given for some rows only: seen once, a few or many times, or a class if the clone is expanded.

NA	TRBV9	TRBJ2-3	TRBD2	CASSVAQTSGAATQYF	TGTGCCAGCAGCGTAGCTCAGACTAGCGGGGCAGCTACGCAGTATTTT
NA	TRBV7-2	TRBJ2-1	TRBD2	CASSSHGGRVDNEQFF	TGTGCCAGCAGCTCCCACGGGGGGAGAGTGGACAATGAGCAGTTCTTC
NA	TRBV24-1	TRBJ1-5	NA	CATSYADSQPQHF	TGTGCCACCAGTTACGCGGACAGTCAGCCCCAGCATTTT
few	TRBV29-1	TRBJ2-3	NA	CSGDVSTDTQYF	TGCAGTGGGGACGTAAGCACAGATACGCAGTATTTT
NA	TRBV4-3	TRBJ1-5	NA	CASSQAAGGNQPQHF	TGCGCCAGCAGCCAAGCGGCTGGTGGCAATCAGCCCCAGCATTTT
NA	TRBV6-1	TRBJ1-2	NA	CASSEGGIYGYTF	TGTGCCAGCAGTGAGGGGGGAATCTATGGCTACACCTTC
NA	TRBV3-1	TRBJ1-6	NA	CASSQVDSPLHF	TGTGCCAGCAGCCAAGTCGATTCACCCCTCCACTTT
many	TRBV12-3/TRBV12-4	TRBJ2-5	TRBD1	CASAPRGQGGGTQYF	TGTGCCAGCGCCCCGCGGGGACAGGGCGGCGGGACCCAGTACTTC
few	TRBV7-6	TRBJ1-2	TRBD1	CASSPRDSRQGDYGYTF	TGTGCCAGCAGCCCACGAGACAGTCGACAGGGAGACTATGGCTACACCTTC
NA	TRBV2	TRBJ1-1	TRBD1	CASSGTGIEAFF	TGCGCCAGCAGTGGGACAGGGATTGAAGCTTTCTTT
NA	TRBV7-9	TRBJ2-2	NA	CASSLSRSDGELFF	TGTGCCAGCAGCTTGTCTCGCAGCGACGGGGAGCTGTTTTTT
NA	TRBV20-1	TRBJ1-5	NA	CSARVRVGQTYSNQPQHF	TGCAGTGCTAGAGTCCGGGTAGGGCAGACATATAGCAATCAGCCCCAGCATTTT
NA	TRBV15	TRBJ1-2	NA	CASSQGPQGYGYTF	TGTGCCAGCAGCCAAGGGCCACAGGGCTATGGCTACACCTTC
NA	TRBV2	TRBJ2-7	NA	CASSETGNSYEQYF	TGTGCCAGCAGTGAAACTGGAAACTCCTACGAGCAGTACTTC
few	TRBV20-1	TRBJ1-6	NA	CSAKPKGNSPLHF	TGCAGTGCTAAACCCAAAGGGAATTCACCCCTCCACTTT
NA	TRBV2	TRBJ1-6	NA	CASSYSLMTAENSPLHF	TGTGCCAGCAGTTACTCCCTTATGACAGCCGAAAATTCACCCCTCCACTTT
NA	TRBV25-1	TRBJ1-1	TRBD1	CASSDPGGTVPEAFF	TGTGCCAGCAGTGATCCCGGAGGGACAGTCCCTGAAGCTTTCTTT
NA	TRBV29-1	TRBJ1-2	TRBD1	CSVVWDRGFDYGYTF	TGCAGCGTTGTCTGGGACAGGGGTTTCGACTATGGCTACACCTTC
many	TRBV10-3	TRBJ1-1	NA	CAISESVSRLNTEAFF	TGTGCCATCAGTGAGTCTGTGAGCAGGTTGAACACTGAAGCTTTCTTT
few	TRBV10-3	TRBJ1-2	NA	CATTPQTLPDRMGGYTF	TGTGCCACTACGCCACAAACTCTCCCCGACAGGATGGGAGGCTACACCTTC
many	TRBV19	TRBJ2-7	NA	CASRRTEGSYEQYF	TGTGCCAGTAGACGGACAGAAGGATCCTACGAGCAGTACTTC
many	TRBV15	TRBJ2-2	NA	CATSSRQFTGELFF	TGTGCCACCAGCAGCCGTCAATTCACCGGGGAGCTGTTTTTT
NA	TRBV2	TRBJ1-1	TRBD1	CASRTGGIGTEAFF	TGTGCCAGCAGAACAGGGGGCATCGGAACTGAAGCTTTCTTT
few	TRBV7-9	TRBJ2-7	NA	CASSSPTSYEQYF	TGTGCCAGCAGCTCCCCTACCTCCTACGAGCAGTACTTC
once	TRBV25-1	TRBJ2-5	NA	CASSPGGVGGLPQETQYF	TGTGCCAGCTCACCAGGAGGGGTCGGGGGCCTCCCACAAGAGACCCAGTACTTC
NA	TRBV7-9	TRBJ2-7	NA	CASSFGSGTGPYEQYF	TGTGCCAGCAGCTTCGGGTCCGGGACTGGACCCTACGAGCAGTACTTC
NA	TRBV2	TRBJ1-5	NA	CASSDPGTSNQPQHF	TGTGCCAGCAGTGACCCAGGGACTAGCAATCAGCCCCAGCATTTT
NA	TRBV7-9	TRBJ2-2	NA	CASSRWPQGHTGELFF	TGTGCCAGCAGCCGTTGGCCCCAGGGACACACCGGGGAGCTGTTTTTT
NA	TRBV19	TRBJ1-2	NA	CASSMGGRLNYGYTF	TGTGCCAGTAGTATGGGCGGACGATTAAACTATGGCTACACCTTC
NA	TRBV7-9	TRBJ1-6	NA	CASRQKRLPNSPLHF	TGTGCCAGCAGACAGAAGCGGTTACCTAATTCACCCCTCCACTTT
few	TRBV24-1	TRBJ2-5	NA	CASSNRGRVWETQYF	TGTGCCAGCAGTAACAGGGGGAGGGTTTGGGAGACCCAGTACTTC
once	TRBV20-1	TRBJ2-7	NA	CSAREGGGREQYF	TGCAGTGCTAGAGAGGGAGGGGGTCGCGAGCAGTACTTC
NA	TRBV2	TRBJ2-5	TRBD2	CASRPGGAEETQYF	TGTGCCAGCAGGCCCGGGGGGGCCGAAGAGACCCAGTACTTC
many	TRBV7-9	TRBJ1-1	NA	CASSLATKNTEAFF	TGTGCCAGCAGCTTAGCGACGAAGAACACTGAAGCTTTCTTT
NA	TRBV5-6	TRBJ1-2	NA	CASRYTNYGYTF	TGTGCCAGCAGGTACACTAACTATGGCTACACCTTC
many	TRBV7-8	TRBJ1-2	NA	CASSPDSNYGYTF	TGTGCCAGCAGCCCGGACAGTAACTATGGCTACACCTTC
NA	TRBV25-1	TRBJ1-4	NA	CASSARDGGNEKLFF	TGTGCCAGCTCAGCCAGGGATGGGGGTAATGAAAAACTGTTTTTT